A selection of T cell receptor beta chains follows, all from one sample in a study of T cells in Graves' hyperthyroidism and ophthalmopathy. MiXCR, run by TCRdb on the multiplex PCR reads, gives a single entry per CDR3 protein. In the table there are 550,000 to 600,000 distinct CDR3 sequences, roughly 50% of which are singletons. Sequencing used peripheral blood or thyroid tissue (not recorded which). Source of these receptors: an adult woman with Graves' disease, either hyperthyroidism or ophthalmopathy (not recorded which). CDR3s include the opening cysteine and the closing phenylalanine or tryptophan. The D gene is left open where the match is weak. Clone size is not always given. Where it is, it says once, few, many or a class for expanded clones.

size: many
J: TRBJ1-5
D: -
V: TRBV6-1
length: 11
CDR3: CASRSSQPQHF
DNA: TGTGCCAGCCGCTCCTCCCAGCCCCAGCATTTT

size: many
J: TRBJ2-2
D: TRBD2
V: TRBV24-1
length: 16
CDR3: CATRPGLAGVTGELFF
DNA: TGTGCCACCAGACCGGGACTAGCGGGGGTAACCGGGGAGCTGTTTTTT

size: -
J: TRBJ1-1
D: -
V: TRBV15
length: 15
CDR3: CATSRVAGADTEAFF
DNA: TGTGCCACCAGCAGAGTCGCTGGGGCGGACACTGAAGCTTTCTTT

size: -
J: TRBJ2-2
D: TRBD2
V: TRBV6-5
length: 15
CDR3: CASKISFSGIGGLFF
DNA: TGTGCCAGCAAAATTTCCTTTAGCGGGATCGGGGGGCTGTTTTTT

size: -
J: TRBJ1-3
D: -
V: TRBV7-2
length: 12
CDR3: CASSYRDSTIYF
DNA: TGTGCCAGCAGCTACCGGGACTCCACCATATATTTT

size: few
J: TRBJ1-2
D: -
V: TRBV12-3/TRBV12-4
length: 12
CDR3: CASSRGAGGYTF
DNA: TGTGCCAGCAGTCGTGGGGCTGGTGGCTACACCTTC

size: few
J: TRBJ2-5
D: -
V: TRBV7-2
length: 14
CDR3: CASSRRGYQETQYF
DNA: TGTGCCAGCAGTCGGAGGGGGTACCAAGAGACCCAGTACTTC

size: once
J: TRBJ2-7
D: -
V: TRBV10-3
length: 17
CDR3: CAKCVATGIRSTGEQYF
DNA: TGTGCCAAATGTGTCGCAACTGGGATTCGATCCACCGGGGAGCAGTACTTC

size: -
J: TRBJ1-2
D: TRBD1
V: TRBV29-1
length: 12
CDR3: CSTQGGDYGYTF
DNA: TGCAGCACACAGGGGGGTGACTATGGCTACACCTTC

size: -
J: TRBJ2-7
D: -
V: TRBV20-1
length: 16
CDR3: CSARVNKLGLRGEQYF
DNA: TGCAGTGCTAGAGTAAACAAACTAGGGTTGAGGGGCGAGCAGTACTTC

size: few
J: TRBJ1-2
D: -
V: TRBV10-3
length: 14
CDR3: CAISEGGRGYGYTF
DNA: TGTGCCATCAGTGAGGGGGGGCGCGGCTATGGCTACACCTTC

size: few
J: TRBJ1-1
D: TRBD1
V: TRBV24-1
length: 16
CDR3: CATSLHLDRVDTEAFF
DNA: TGTGCCACCAGCCTACACCTGGACAGGGTAGACACTGAAGCTTTCTTT

size: few
J: TRBJ1-5
D: -
V: TRBV15
length: 12
CDR3: CATRDDNQPQHF
DNA: TGTGCCACCCGGGACGACAATCAGCCCCAGCATTTT

size: many
J: TRBJ1-2
D: TRBD1
V: TRBV5-1
length: 16
CDR3: CASSPGSSQGALGYTF
DNA: TGCGCCAGCAGCCCGGGATCCTCACAGGGGGCGCTTGGCTACACCTTC

size: many
J: TRBJ1-1
D: -
V: TRBV20-1
length: 12
CDR3: CSAQGGNTEAFF
DNA: TGCAGTGCCCAGGGAGGGAACACTGAAGCTTTCTTT

size: few
J: TRBJ1-3
D: -
V: TRBV10-3
length: 12
CDR3: CAITGNGNTIYF
DNA: TGTGCCATCACAGGGAATGGAAACACCATATATTTT

size: -
J: TRBJ1-3
D: -
V: TRBV30
length: 13
CDR3: CAWAPGAGNTIYF
DNA: TGTGCCTGGGCCCCGGGGGCTGGAAACACCATATATTTT

size: -
J: TRBJ1-2
D: -
V: TRBV5-1
length: 14
CDR3: CASSLAGAVYGYTF
DNA: TGCGCCAGCAGCTTGGCGGGGGCTGTCTATGGCTACACCTTC